A selection of T cell receptor beta chains follows, all from one sample in a study of shared clonotypes between healthy human individuals. Some clones are missing from TCRdb's copy, which holds only in-frame ones; the method was immunoSEQ multiplex PCR. The table records around 370,000 clones, about 96% of them present only once. Sequencing was performed on memory CD8+ T cells sorted from blood. These receptor sequences come from a man aged 30 to 45 in good health. Both conserved end residues are part of each CDR3. Each record gives: clone size, V gene, D gene, J gene, CDR3 DNA, CDR3 protein. The D gene is left open where the match is weak. The listing skips clone size in some rows; elsewhere it reads once, few, many or a size class.

NA	TRBV6-1	NA	TRBJ2-1	TGTGCCAGCAGTGAAGCAAATGAGCAGTTCTTC	CASSEANEQFF
NA	TRBV18	TRBD1	TRBJ1-1	TGTGCCAGCTCACCCACATTCGGGAATAACAGGGGGCGGGTGAACACTGAAGCTTTCTTT	CASSPTFGNNRGRVNTEAFF
NA	TRBV28	NA	TRBJ2-7	TGTGCCAGCGGTCAGAAGGTGAAGTACTTC	CASGQKVKYF
NA	TRBV5-4	TRBD2	TRBJ2-5	TGTGCCAGCAGCTTGGTAGCGGGAGTCCAAGAGACCCAGTACTTC	CASSLVAGVQETQYF
NA	TRBV5-1	NA	TRBJ1-2	TGCGCCAGCAGCTTGGAGGCAGGGGAGAGCTATGGCTACACCTTC	CASSLEAGESYGYTF
NA	TRBV19	NA	TRBJ2-7	TGTGCCAGTAGTATCGGGGGGCCGCCCTCCTACGAGCAGTACTTC	CASSIGGPPSYEQYF
NA	TRBV6-5	TRBD1	TRBJ2-7	TGTGCCAGCAGTTCCACAGGGGAACATCTAGGGCGGCAGTACTTC	CASSSTGEHLGRQYF
NA	TRBV30	NA	TRBJ2-7	TGTGCCTGGACCGCTACCGGACCTACCTACGAGCAGTACTTC	CAWTATGPTYEQYF
NA	TRBV19	NA	TRBJ1-2	TGTGCCAGTAGTATAACGGGAGCTAACTATGGCTACACCTTC	CASSITGANYGYTF
NA	TRBV7-6	NA	TRBJ2-7	TGTGCCAGCAGCTTACGGCAAGGGGCTATATACGAGCAGTACTTC	CASSLRQGAIYEQYF
NA	TRBV9	TRBD2	TRBJ2-2	TGTGCCAGCAGCGCCCTTAGCGGGAGAAATCTGAACACCGGGGAGCTGTTTTTT	CASSALSGRNLNTGELFF
NA	TRBV7-2	TRBD2	TRBJ2-1	TGTGCCAGCAGCTCTAGCGGGAGGCCCTACAATGAGCAGTTCTTC	CASSSSGRPYNEQFF
NA	TRBV6-5	NA	TRBJ2-7	TGTGCCAGCAACGTTGGCGGGACCTACTTTTACGAGCAGTACTTC	CASNVGGTYFYEQYF
NA	TRBV5-1	TRBD2	TRBJ2-5	TGCGCCAGCAGACTAGCGGGAGGGTGGGAGACCCAGTACTTC	CASRLAGGWETQYF
NA	TRBV7-8	TRBD1	TRBJ1-1	TGTGCCAGCAGCCCCAGCCGGGACAGGGCCAGAGCTTTCTTT	CASSPSRDRARAFF
NA	TRBV27	NA	TRBJ1-2	TGTGCCAGCACTACACCCCTGGGAGGCAGGCCTAGGGGCTACACCTTC	CASTTPLGGRPRGYTF
NA	TRBV7-9	TRBD2	TRBJ2-7	TGTGCCAGCAGCTTACGCGGGGGCGAGCAGTACTTC	CASSLRGGEQYF
NA	TRBV10-3	NA	TRBJ2-3	TGTGCCGCCTGGGACTTACGCACAGATACGCAGTATTTT	CAAWDLRTDTQYF
NA	TRBV7-9	NA	TRBJ1-1	TGTGCCAGCAGCTTTAGTTCTTGGGACACTGAAGCTTTCTTT	CASSFSSWDTEAFF
NA	TRBV9	TRBD2	TRBJ2-1	TGTGCCAGCAGCGGAGAACTAGCGGGACGGAATGAGCAGTTCTTC	CASSGELAGRNEQFF
NA	TRBV11-2	TRBD1	TRBJ1-2	TGTGCCAGCAGCTGGGGACAGCCGGAACATATCTATGGCTACACCTTC	CASSWGQPEHIYGYTF
NA	TRBV4-2	NA	TRBJ2-5	TGTGCCAGCAGCCAAGAAGTCCGGGAGACCCAGTACTTC	CASSQEVRETQYF
NA	TRBV5-4	NA	TRBJ2-3	TGTGCCACCGCCGACAGTCCCACTTCCACAGATACGCAGTATTTT	CATADSPTSTDTQYF
NA	TRBV19	TRBD2	TRBJ2-5	TGTGCCAGTAGTATGGTGACTAGCGGGAGGGGAGAGACCCAGTACTTC	CASSMVTSGRGETQYF
NA	TRBV6-1	NA	TRBJ1-5	TGTGCCAGCAGTGAATTGATGGTTCAGCCCCAGCATTTT	CASSELMVQPQHF
NA	TRBV5-6	NA	TRBJ2-7	TGTGCCAGCAGCTTGATCGGACGGAGCTACGAGCAGTACTTC	CASSLIGRSYEQYF
NA	TRBV28	NA	TRBJ1-1	TGTGCCAGCAGTTCAGGGAGGACTGAAGCTTTCTTT	CASSSGRTEAFF
NA	TRBV19	NA	TRBJ2-3	TGTGCCAGTAGTAACCGACTAGGAGATACGCAGTATTTT	CASSNRLGDTQYF
NA	TRBV7-7	NA	TRBJ2-2	TGTGCTAGCCGGGCTTCGAACACCGGGGAGCTGTTTTTT	CASRASNTGELFF
NA	TRBV6-5	NA	TRBJ1-2	TGTGCCAGCAGGCGCACAGTGAACTATGGCTACACCTTC	CASRRTVNYGYTF
NA	TRBV5-6	NA	TRBJ2-1	TGTGCCAGCAGCTCACAGTATGAGCAGTTCTTC	CASSSQYEQFF
once	TRBV30	NA	TRBJ2-6	TGTGCCTGGAGTGGGGTCTCTGGGGCCAACGTCCTGACTTTC	CAWSGVSGANVLTF
NA	TRBV14	NA	TRBJ1-1	TGTGCCAGCAGCGTCGGGACAACGAACACTGAAGCTTTCTTT	CASSVGTTNTEAFF
NA	TRBV18	TRBD1	TRBJ2-7	TGTGCCAGCTCTCAAATGACAGGGGCTTCCCAGGGTTCCTACGAGCAGTACTTC	CASSQMTGASQGSYEQYF
NA	TRBV5-1	NA	TRBJ2-5	TGCGCCAGCAGCTTGTCTAGCAGCTACAAGGGGGAGACCCAGTACTTC	CASSLSSSYKGETQYF
NA	TRBV5-1	NA	TRBJ2-3	TGCGCCAGCAGCTTGGGGGCGGGCACCAGCACAGATACGCAGTATTTT	CASSLGAGTSTDTQYF
NA	TRBV2	TRBD2	TRBJ2-3	TGTGCCAGCCCCCGGGGGGGACCAGATACGCAGTATTTT	CASPRGGPDTQYF
NA	TRBV30	NA	TRBJ1-1	TGTGCCTGGACACGGAACACTGAAGCCTTCTTT	CAWTRNTEAFF
NA	TRBV9	NA	TRBJ2-5	TGTGCCAGCAGCCCCTCGTGGGGAGGGGGTGAGACCCAGTACTTC	CASSPSWGGGETQYF
NA	TRBV5-6	NA	TRBJ1-4	TGTGCCAGCAGCTCCAAACAGGGAGGAGAAAAACTGTTTTTT	CASSSKQGGEKLFF
once	TRBV30	NA	TRBJ2-1	TGTGCCTGGAGTTCAGGTTTCTCCTACAATGAGCAGTTCTTC	CAWSSGFSYNEQFF
NA	TRBV5-4	TRBD2	TRBJ2-7	TGTGCCAGCAGCTTGGGTCTAGCGGGGGTCTACGAGCAGTACTTC	CASSLGLAGVYEQYF
NA	TRBV29-1	NA	TRBJ2-6	TGCAGCGTTGACAGGGTAGGGGCCAACGTCCTGACTTTC	CSVDRVGANVLTF
NA	TRBV28	NA	TRBJ1-1	TGTGCCAGCAGTTTAGAGGGGCGCACTGAAGCTTTCTTT	CASSLEGRTEAFF
few	TRBV28	TRBD2	TRBJ2-7	TGTGCCAGCAGTCCCTGGACTAGCGGGAGGGACGAGCAGTACTTC	CASSPWTSGRDEQYF
NA	TRBV19	NA	TRBJ2-7	TGTGCCAGTAGTATACGCGGGACAACCGAGCAGTACTTC	CASSIRGTTEQYF
NA	TRBV28	NA	TRBJ2-5	TGTGCCAGCAGTTTATGGGATGCGTGGACGGAAGAGACCCAGTACTTC	CASSLWDAWTEETQYF
NA	TRBV2	TRBD2	TRBJ2-3	TGTGCCAGCAGTCATATAGCGGGAGGGTCAGATACGCAGTATTTT	CASSHIAGGSDTQYF
NA	TRBV27	NA	TRBJ1-1	TGTGCCAGCAGTTTAATGGGGGTAGGCACTGAAGCTTTCTTT	CASSLMGVGTEAFF
NA	TRBV7-9	NA	TRBJ1-3	TGTGCCAGCAGCTTTCGGGGGGCCCCTACCTCCGGAAACACCATATATTTT	CASSFRGAPTSGNTIYF
NA	TRBV27	TRBD1	TRBJ1-1	TGTGCCAGCAGTCCCTACCGACAGGGTTTGAACACTGAAGCTTTCTTT	CASSPYRQGLNTEAFF
few	TRBV19	TRBD2	TRBJ2-2	TGTGCCAGTAGTCCCCTAGCGGGAGGGCCTGGCACCGGGGAGCTGTTTTTT	CASSPLAGGPGTGELFF
NA	TRBV5-5	TRBD1	TRBJ1-1	TGTGCCAGCAGCTACACTCCCAACAGGGGCGCCGTAGCTTTCTTT	CASSYTPNRGAVAFF
NA	TRBV6-1	TRBD1	TRBJ2-3	TGTGCCAGCAGGACAGGGGTAGATACGCAGTATTTT	CASRTGVDTQYF
NA	TRBV5-1	NA	TRBJ1-1	TGCGCCAGCAGCTTGGGGGTCGTTCCTGAAGCTTTCTTT	CASSLGVVPEAFF